The text below deals with one T cell receptor (beta chain). It lacks a known antigen. Base quality data are lacking; no much larger clone is found one base away. At diagnosis, tumor, uninvolved tumor-adjacent lung and peripheral blood were collected and then preserved as a mix of FFPE and fresh-frozen material. For TCR repertoire profiling, blood samples were analyzed as peripheral blood mononuclear cells. This record belongs to a study of T cells in localized non-small cell lung cancer (dated by TCRdb to 2020 to 2022). Context from the whole study: The study examined T cell repertoires in approximately 240 patients with early-stage NSCLC and compared tumors with uninvolved tumor-adjacent lungs. The cohort was made up of fewer than 250 treatment-naive NSCLC patients whose localized lung tumors had been resected. The mean age of the NSCLC patients was around 65 years, with 130 or so men and 107 women. The investigation overall reported the following: Because multi-region tumor sequencing was not done, intratumor heterogeneity could not be ruled out. Longer overall survival was associated with higher T cell density in blood, whereas shorter survival was associated with higher clonality in adjacent lung. Uninvolved tumor-adjacent lung showed the highest T cell clonality, higher than tumor, which suggests more focused antigenic responses in the uninvolved tumor-adjacent lung. Because the study design was exploratory, TCR variables were selected using unadjusted p-values without false-discovery rate correction. A median of approximately 57 of the top 100 tumor clones were detected in paired uninvolved adjacent lung, and 28 of these tumor clones were also found among the top 100 clones of the paired uninvolved adjacent lung.

From V the trimming removes 5 bases and from J it removes 1 base, while the gene matches leave 7 bases of the junction unaccounted for. There are 17 amino acids in the CDR3, from cysteine to phenylalanine inclusive. Just the 51-base CDR3 DNA is kept, in frame starting at base 1. Looking up the germline V gene yields CDR1 SGDLS and CDR2 YYNGEE. TCR beta CDR3 regions were sequenced from DNA using the immunoSEQ Assay. The paper's data handling went like this. T cell density was computed as TCR beta template counts normalized to usable DNA estimated by amplifying housekeeping genes. Using the preseqR package, richness was estimated by extrapolating to 120,000 templates for tissue samples and 400,000 templates for PBMC samples. Clonality was calculated as one minus Pielou's evenness. Differential abundance testing on productive amino-acid clonotypes, with a minimum total count of 5 and an alpha of 0.1, was used to identify tissue-enriched TCRs. The Jaccard Index and the Morisita Overlap Index were used to quantify repertoire overlap between compartments. GLIPH grouped TCR beta CDR3s together with public tetramer-defined viral CDR3s, and a viral motif had to include at least three viral sequences and show V-gene enrichment. Drawn from immuneACCESS, this table holds only the in-frame rearrangements with V and J called that TCRdb kept. Clones are partly lost; checked studies trace under half to an unresolved V gene and leave the rest unexplained. For V, J and clone size, that table is used; D and trimming come from the DNA. The sample table holds 50,000 to 75,000 clones, of which roughly 89% were seen once. The ten top clones hold 20% to 25% of the sample.

The source is a man aged 35 to 69 with stage I squamous cell lung carcinoma. The input for sequencing was peripheral blood, taken before any cancer treatment. The rearrangement joined TRBV9 to TRBJ2-3, and TRBD2 aligns with 13 junction nucleotides. CDR3 protein: CASSGLAGAWGTDTQYF. The nucleotide sequence reads TGTGCCAGCAGTGGACTAGCGGGAGCATGGGGCACAGATACGCAGTATTTT. When the CDR3 is completed using the reference TRBV9 and TRBJ2-3 genes on either side, the full variable domain is DSGVTQTPKHLITATGQRVTLRCSPRSGDLSVYWYQQSLDQGLQFLIQYYNGEERAKGNILERFSAQQFPDLHSELNLSSLELGDSALYFCASSGLAGAWGTDTQYFGPGTRLTVL.